This TCR beta chain was sequenced during a study of blood T cell repertoires in COVID-19 (TCRdb year 2020). For the wider study: The collaborator samples originated in the United States, Italy and Spain and spanned the acute and convalescent phases of COVID-19. Samples were obtained from the ongoing ImmuneRACE study (first 160 participants) and from 950 to 1,500 subjects provided by 6 global collaborators. Where HLA class I and class II types were available, the types were taken from metadata supplied by the sample provider, not from assay-based typing. Subjects who had been exposed to COVID-19, were actively infected with it, or had recovered from it provided the deeply sampled blood TCRbeta repertoires that made up the dataset. The repertoires were made available in a free public database intended to serve as a resource for research on the immune response to SARS-CoV-2. Sample metadata almost always included a de-identified subject ID, COVID-19 status, age in years and sex. The material from the prospective study consisted of cDNA or gDNA derived from T cells, B-cell-depleted T cells, or PBMCs.

TCRbeta CDR3 regions were amplified from genomic DNA by means of the immunoSEQ Assay, a bias-controlled multiplex PCR. On the authors' methods: Nucleated cell counts per sample were estimated from amplification of reference gene primers within the assay. Sequence reads were collapsed and filtered to measure the absolute abundance of every unique TCRbeta CDR3 rearrangement. For each sample, productive Simpson clonality was calculated as the square root of Simpson's diversity index across productive rearrangements. Not all clones reach the TCRdb copy of this immuneACCESS table, which keeps in-frame sequences only. Checked studies attribute under half of the gap to unresolved V genes and leave the rest unexplained. D and trimming come from the DNA, and the V and J calls and clone size come from that table. This sample comprises hundreds of thousands of clones, around nine tenths of them detected only once. About a tenth of the sample is taken by the ten largest.

Trimming leaves V shorter by 7 bases and J shorter by 4 bases, with the junction holding 6 bases beyond the gene matches. The CDR3 spans 13 residues, from the cysteine through the phenylalanine. CDR3 DNA is the only sequence kept; it has 39 bases, read in frame from the first base. The germline V gene provides CDR1 MDHEN and CDR2 SYDVKM. A note on this clone: This clone's antigen is unknown. Per-nucleotide qualities are absent, and no much larger clonotype sits a single base away.

Overall results and qualifications from the work: The amount of clinical and demographic metadata varied by source and participant and was provided uncurated.

In the prospective study, participants were 18 to 89 years old, resided in fewer than 25 geographic areas of the United States, and were enrolled through a virtual design. In the prospective study, participants were assigned to cohorts based on the clinical history participants reported in a screening survey and a study questionnaire. Recovered participants in ImmuneRACE Cohort 3 were defined by two consecutive negative NP/OP PCR tests, clearance by a healthcare professional, or resolution of symptoms. In the prospective study, mobile phlebotomists collected whole blood, serum and a nasopharyngeal or oropharyngeal swab from each participant. Additional blood draws and questionnaires over an approximately two-month period could optionally be provided by prospective study participants. Blood samples from the prospective study were shipped frozen or at room temperature prior to DNA extraction.

Specimen: PBMCs or T cells enriched from blood (not recorded which). The chain uses TRBV28 and TRBJ2-5; 7 bases in the junction line up with TRBD2. The receptor was isolated from a woman aged 25-40 years who had recovered from COVID-19. The CDR3 region: CASILGGGETQYF. The DNA sequence is TGTGCCAGCATCCTGGGGGGGGGAGAGACCCAGTACTTC. This CDR3, with the reference TRBV28 and TRBJ2-5 proteins standing in past its ends, gives the full variable domain DVKVTQSSRYLVKRTGEKVFLECVQDMDHENMFWYRQDPGLGLRLIYFSYDVKMKEKGDIPEGYSVSREKKERFSLILESASTNQTSMYLCASILGGGETQYFGPGTRLLVL.